The TCR beta chain described here comes from a study of T-cell reconstitution after alpha-beta-depleted transplantation in children. During its preparation, the TCRbeta library received unique molecular identifiers. TCRdb itself ran the PCR reads through MiXCR, one entry per CDR3 protein. The sample lists about 460,000 distinct CDR3 sequences; more than 9.5% were seen once. Trimming cost V 1 base and J 6 bases, with 16 bases left between them. The germline V gene has CDR1 KGHSH and CDR2 LQKENI. The CDR3 totals 16 residues. Findings of the study overall: Two months or so post-transplant, alpha-beta T cells reportedly derived from several hundred expanded graft clones. By one year post-transplant, T-cell counts and diversity largely arose from T cells that were newly produced. There were some patients whose high TCRbeta diversity at day 60 came from surviving recipient T cells and thymic progenitors.

About this clonotype itself: The antigen is unknown.

The sequence was obtained from a female patient aged 2-10 years who had a stem cell transplant for aplastic anemia, so the T cells may come from the graft donor. The V and J genes are TRBV18 and TRBJ2-1; D is perhaps TRBD1 (5 bases). The material sequenced was PBMCs, mostly from graft donor cells, taken 180 days after TCRalphabeta/CD19-depleted stem cell transplant. The CDR3 nucleotides read TGTGCCAGCTCACCACGACAGCACCCGAATATCAATGAGCAGTTCTTC. Its translation is CASSPRQHPNINEQFF.